These 17 T cell receptor beta chains were sequenced from one sample in a study of T cell responses to AZD1222 COVID-19 vaccine. Profiled with immunoSEQ multiplex PCR; TCRdb holds only in-frame clones, not every one. Of about 140,000 clones in the sample, about nine tenths were seen once. The material sequenced was peripheral blood, taken on day 0 of AZD1222 vaccination. These receptors all stem from an adult in good health.

The V call is TRBV9, the J call TRBJ1-1, with D perhaps matching TRBD1 (6 bases). The germline CDR1 and CDR2 sequences are SGDLS and YYNGEE. The CDR3 is made up of 16 amino acids. Trimming shortened V by 0 bases and J by 0 bases, and 12 bases separated the two germline ends. CDR3 in DNA: TGTGCCAGCAGCGTAGCAGATTACAGGGTGAACACTGAAGCTTTCTTT. Translating gives CASSVADYRVNTEAFF.

The CDR3 spells CATAPGAPETEAFF. The CDR3 DNA is TGTGCCACCGCGCCAGGGGCCCCGGAGACTGAAGCTTTCTTT. The genes are TRBV2 and TRBJ1-1; a weak D match, TRBD1 (6 bases). Germline-derived CDR1 and CDR2 are SNHLY and FYNNEI. This CDR3 is built from 14 residues. The V end lost 10 bases, the J end lost 5 bases, and 20 bases lay between the germline ends.

The chain couples TRBV6-1 to TRBJ1-3; 9 bases fit TRBD1. CDR1 MNHNS and CDR2 SASEGT come from the germline V gene. The CDR3 is 19 amino acids. V lost 0 bases to trimming and J lost 4 bases; unmatched junction nucleotides: 13. In DNA, the CDR3 is TGTGCCAGCAGTGAAGCCGGGACAGGGACTCTATTGAGAGGAAACACCATATATTTT. It codes for CASSEAGTGTLLRGNTIYF.

CDR3 bases: TGTGCCAGCAGTGAGGGACCTATATATGGCTACACCTTC. This sequence encodes CASSEGPIYGYTF. This sequence joins TRBV6-1 and TRBJ1-2; the D gene is possibly TRBD1 (5 bases). Germline V lookup: CDR1 MNHNS, CDR2 SASEGT. The CDR3 spans 13 residues. The ends were cut back, 3 bases at V and 5 bases at J, with 10 bases in the middle.

The gene calls are TRBV2 and TRBJ1-5, with D unresolved. The CDR3 totals 15 residues. Germline assignment: CDR1 SNHLY and CDR2 FYNNEI. Trimming took off 7 bases at V and 2 bases at J, with 15 bases between the two ends. This CDR3 is CASTGLDRGNQPQHF. In DNA form, the CDR3 reads TGTGCCAGCACTGGTCTGGATAGGGGCAATCAGCCCCAGCATTTT.

The V and J genes are TRBV6-6 and TRBJ2-2; 11 bases agree with TRBD2. The CDR3 is 16 residues long. The J segment lost 6 bases and the V segment lost 11 bases, leaving 14 bases of the junction unmatched. Germline lookup yields CDR1 MNHNY and CDR2 SVGAGI (reference sequence). The CDR3 nucleotides are TGTGCCGGCGCGTATCATAGCGGGAGGGCCTCCGGGGAGCTGTTTTTT. Protein product: CAGAYHSGRASGELFF.

This rearrangement joins TRBV5-1 to TRBJ2-7; D unresolved. Per germline, CDR1 SGHRS and CDR2 YFSETQ. The V gene lost 3 bases and the J gene lost 4 bases, with 14 bases spanning the gap. The CDR3 has 14 residues. The CDR3 sequence is CASSSGRSLYEQYF. CDR3 DNA: TGCGCCAGCAGCTCTGGACGGAGCCTATACGAGCAGTACTTC.

This clone appeared a single time. This chain joins TRBV15 and TRBJ1-5, with D tentatively TRBD1 (6 bases). CDR3 length: 14 amino acids. V dropped 0 bases and J dropped 6 bases, with 9 bases sitting between them. Germline V gene sequence: CDR1 LNHNV, CDR2 YYDKDF (reference sequence). The CDR3 DNA is TGTGCCACCAGCAGAGACCCAGGGGTTCAGCCCCAGCATTTT. The encoded protein is CATSRDPGVQPQHF.

The chain joins TRBV6-5 to TRBJ1-2, with D possibly matching TRBD1 (5 bases). V shed 2 bases and J shed 5 bases, with 12 bases lying between them. This CDR3 is 14 amino acids long. CDR1 is MNHEY, CDR2 SVGAGI, per germline. CDR3 sequence: CASSYSSGRYGYTF. The CDR3 DNA reads TGTGCCAGCAGTTACAGTTCAGGGCGTTATGGCTACACCTTC.

The J gene is TRBJ1-3, the V gene TRBV2; D is unclear. Germline V CDR1 and CDR2: SNHLY, FYNNEI. The CDR3 is made up of 15 amino acids. V was cut by 7 bases and J by 4 bases, with 17 bases left in between. This CDR3 is CASTPVKVPGNTIYF. The CDR3 DNA follows: TGTGCCAGCACCCCCGTTAAGGTACCCGGAAACACCATATATTTT.

The chain combines TRBV19 with TRBJ2-7, with D uncertain. CDR3 size: 14 residues. V lost 3 bases and J lost 2, with 11 bases in between. CDR1 is LNHDA and CDR2 is SQIVND in the germline V gene (reference sequence). The CDR3 loop is CASSISPGPYEQYF. In DNA, the CDR3 is TGTGCCAGTAGTATTTCCCCCGGGCCCTACGAGCAGTACTTC. Together with reference TRBV19 and TRBJ2-7, the CDR3 gives the full variable domain: DGGITQSPKYLFRKEGQNVTLSCEQNLNHDAMYWYRQDPGQGLRLIYYSQIVNDFQKGDIAEGYSVSREKKESFPLTVTSAQKNPTAFYLCASSISPGPYEQYFGPGTRLTVT.

The chain couples TRBV5-6 to TRBJ2-1; D is unclear. Trimming left V 5 bases short and J 8 bases short, with 8 bases between. This CDR3 comprises 11 residues. Germline CDR1 SGHDT, CDR2 YYEEEE. The CDR3 DNA sequence: TGTGCCAGCAGTTCTTGGGATGAGCAGTTCTTC. Its translation: CASSSWDEQFF.

The chain carries TRBV5-1 and TRBJ2-7; 7 positions match TRBD2. Losses at the gene ends were 4 bases for V and 4 bases for J; bases not matched to a gene: 17. This CDR3 is 17 amino acids long. From germline, CDR1 is SGHRS and CDR2 YFSETQ. CDR3 nucleotide sequence: TGCGCCAGCAGCCCTTCGGGCGGGGGACGAAAAAGTTACGAGCAGTACTTC. It is translated as CASSPSGGGRKSYEQYF.

The rearrangement links TRBV5-8 to TRBJ2-3, with D hard to call. In germline, CDR1 is SGHTS, CDR2 YDEGEE. The CDR3 is 14 amino acids. Trimming took off 5 bases at V and 2 bases at J, with 12 bases between the two ends. CDR3 sequence (DNA): TGTGCCAGCAGTGGGTTTGTCTTCACAGATACGCAGTATTTT. It is translated as CASSGFVFTDTQYF.

The gene calls are TRBV14 and TRBJ2-7; 7 bases agree with TRBD1. J gave up 4 bases and V 0 bases, and 6 bases lay outside the gene matches. The CDR3 totals 15 residues. The germline CDR1 and CDR2 sequences are SGHDN and FVKESK. The CDR3 region is CASSQDRQGWYEQYF. CDR3 bases: TGTGCCAGCAGCCAAGACCGACAGGGATGGTACGAGCAGTACTTC.

This chain joins TRBV30 and TRBJ1-3; D gene uncertain. Germline CDR1 is GTSNPN and CDR2 is SVGIG (reference sequence). Trimming pared 0 bases from V and 2 bases from J, leaving 11 bases between. CDR3 length: 15 amino acids. CDR3 loop: CAWSVPGIPGNTIYF. The DNA for the CDR3 is TGTGCCTGGAGTGTCCCCGGGATCCCTGGAAACACCATATATTTT.

The table lists this clone with a count of one. The V and J genes are TRBV18 and TRBJ2-3, with 8 bases that match TRBD2. V lost 4 bases and J lost 4; bases outside the gene matches: 10. The CDR3 is 16 residues long. In germline, CDR1 is KGHSH, CDR2 LQKENI. The CDR3 nucleotides are TGTGCCAGCTCACTGCCTCGGGGGGGAGGCGCAGATACGCAGTATTTT. This codes for CASSLPRGGGADTQYF.